The clone carrying this T cell receptor (beta chain) came up many times. This sample stems from a study of T cells in Graves' hyperthyroidism and ophthalmopathy. Amplification targeted TCR beta CDR3 regions from RNA transcripts. A first-round RT-PCR of the TCR CDR3 used the HTBI primer set. Each CDR3 protein is one row after TCRdb ran MiXCR on the multiplex PCR reads. The sample holds hundreds of thousands of distinct CDR3 sequences, 14% to 15% seen once. With 4 bases removed from V and 4 bases from J, the gap between germline ends came to 12 bases. Per germline, CDR1 SGHAT and CDR2 FQNNGV. The length of the CDR3 is 14 residues. Used for diagnoses were clinical symptoms, serum thyroxine and TRAb, thyroid ultrasound and orbital computed tomography.

This chain joins TRBV11-2 and TRBJ2-3; D not resolved. The TCR originated in a man aged 18 to 29 with Graves' ophthalmopathy. Specimen: blood. The CDR3 loop is CASSSPLLADTQYF. CDR3 nucleotides: TGTGCCAGCAGCTCCCCTTTGCTGGCAGATACGCAGTATTTT. Filled out from reference TRBV11-2 and TRBJ2-3, the complete variable domain reads EAGVAQSPRYKIIEKRQSVAFWCNPISGHATLYWYQQILGQGPKLLIQFQNNGVVDDSQLPKDRFSAERLKGVDSTLKIQPAKLEDSAVYLCASSSPLLADTQYFGPGTRLTVL.